This T cell receptor (beta chain) was found in a study of early T cells in non-severe SARS-CoV-2 infection. Looking at the study overall: The chains were unpaired, and the sequenced material was bulk RNA from unsorted whole blood.

The sample holds many counts of this clonotype. Its antigen remains unknown. Study findings and constraints: The VDJdb matching leaned toward anti-spike CD8 responses and overlooked private and CD4 specificities.

Unique molecular identifier tags were affixed to discrete cDNA molecules. TCRdb passed the 5' RACE reads through MiXCR, listing each CDR3 protein once. Here the sample spans around 40,000 distinct CDR3 sequences, approximately 11% being singletons. The source of this sequence is an adult who was a healthcare worker with PCR-confirmed SARS-CoV-2 infection or an uninfected control (not recorded which). Sample: whole blood.

This chain's CDR3 is CSVGWGEQYF. The CDR3 nucleotides read TGCAGTGTGGGGTGGGGGGAGCAGTACTTC. The chain couples TRBV20-1 to TRBJ2-7; D may be TRBD1 or TRBD2 (5 bases each). The germline V and J ends were trimmed by 7 bases and 7 bases, with 11 bases remaining between them. This CDR3 has 10 amino acids. Germline CDR1 is DFQATT and CDR2 is SNEGSKA (reference sequence).